These 21 T cell receptor beta chains came from one sample sequenced in a study of cytotoxic CD8 clonotypes in ibrutinib-treated CLL. Sequencing was performed with immunoSEQ multiplex PCR; in TCRdb, only in-frame clones are kept and a portion is missing. The table has approximately 140,000 clones, approximately 77% seen once. The input for sequencing was PBMCs, taken after 12 months of ibrutinib treatment. These receptors came from a human donor with chronic lymphocytic leukemia.

V gene TRBV5-1 combines with J gene TRBJ1-1, with TRBD1 as a possible D gene (6 bases). The CDR3 runs to 15 residues. V lost 0 bases and J 0 bases, leaving 9 bases between the germline ends. CDR1 SGHRS and CDR2 YFSETQ come from the germline V gene. This chain's CDR3 is CASSLGRTVNTEAFF. The CDR3 DNA sequence: TGCGCCAGCAGCTTGGGGAGGACAGTGAACACTGAAGCTTTCTTT.

V usage is TRBV12-5 and J usage is TRBJ2-5; weak D call: TRBD2 (6 bases). The germline V gene encodes CDR1 LGHNT and CDR2 FRNRAP. The CDR3 runs 13 residues. Trimming left V 2 bases short and J 4 bases short, with 8 bases between. The CDR3 coding sequence is TGTGCTAGTGGTTTGTGGGGGGTAGAGACCCAGTACTTC. Its translation: CASGLWGVETQYF.

The rearrangement joins TRBV1 to TRBJ2-1; the table's TRBD2 call for D was not verified on the DNA. TRBV1 is designated a pseudogene. The CDR3 sequence is 15 residues long. CDR3 nucleotide sequence: TGCACCAGCGACCCTGATAGCGACTCCTACAATGAGCAGTTCTTC. Residues: CTSDPDSDSYNEQFF.

The rearrangement uses TRBV27 and TRBJ2-3, with D possibly TRBD2 on 5 matching bases. The CDR3 is made up of 13 amino acids. Germline CDR1 and CDR2: MNHEY and SMNVEV (reference sequence). Trimming stripped 3 bases from V and 1 base from J, with 5 bases between. This chain's CDR3 is CASSLRGTDTQYF. For the CDR3, the DNA is TGTGCCAGCAGTTTGAGGGGCACAGATACGCAGTATTTT.

V gene TRBV27 combines with J gene TRBJ1-5; D not certain. The CDR3 spans 13 residues. CDR1 and CDR2 from the germline V gene are MNHEY and SMNVEV (reference sequence). V was trimmed by 6 bases and J by 4 bases, leaving 10 bases between them. CDR3 sequence: CASSLLMNQPQHF. CDR3 DNA: TGTGCCAGCAGCCTACTTATGAATCAGCCCCAGCATTTT.

The rearrangement uses TRBV5-1 and TRBJ2-5; 8 bases line up with TRBD1. CDR3 size: 18 residues. Germline values: CDR1 SGHRS, CDR2 YFSETQ. The ends lost 0 bases at V and 4 bases at J; junction bases unmatched: 14. CDR3 DNA sequence: TGCGCCAGCAGCTTGGATGGATCCAGGGGGCAACGGGGAGAGACCCAGTACTTC. It is translated as CASSLDGSRGQRGETQYF. Looking up the rest from reference TRBV5-1 and TRBJ2-5 gives the full variable domain: KAGVTQTPRYLIKTRGQQVTLSCSPISGHRSVSWYQQTPGQGLQFLFEYFSETQRNKGNFPGRFSGRQFSNSRSEMNVSTLELGDSALYLCASSLDGSRGQRGETQYFGPGTRLLVL.

The chain combines TRBV11-2 with TRBJ2-7; TRBD1 matches 8 bases. Trimming cost V 2 bases and J 3 bases; bases outside gene matches: 6. The CDR3 consists of 15 residues. The germline CDR1 and CDR2 sequences are SGHAT and FQNNGV. The CDR3 region is CASSLPGTGSYEQYF. For the CDR3, the DNA is TGTGCCAGCAGCTTACCCGGGACAGGAAGCTACGAGCAGTACTTC.

V gene TRBV12-5 combines with J gene TRBJ2-2, with 11 positions matching TRBD2. Germline lookup yields CDR1 LGHNT and CDR2 FRNRAP. This CDR3 region has 17 residues. V gave up 2 bases and J gave up 2 bases; unmatched junction bases: 4. For the CDR3, the DNA is TGTGCTAGTGGTTTGCTGGGGACTAGCGGAAACACCGGGGAGCTGTTTTTT. This encodes CASGLLGTSGNTGELFF.

The chain has TRBV30 and TRBJ1-1, with 7 bases identical to TRBD1. This CDR3 comprises 11 residues. Trimming at V came to 0 bases and at J to 8 bases, leaving 0 bases not matched to a gene. Germline CDR1 GTSNPN, CDR2 SVGIG (reference sequence). The DNA for the CDR3 is TGTGCCTGGAGTGTACAGGGGGAAGCTTTCTTT. It specifies CAWSVQGEAFF.

This clone was recorded only once. The V and J genes are TRBV4-1 and TRBJ2-5; 9 bases match TRBD2. CDR3 size: 17 residues. The V and J ends lost 1 base and 1 base, in that order; junction bases with no gene match: 7. Germline CDR1 and CDR2: MGHRA and YSYEKL. For the CDR3, the DNA is TGCGCCAGCAGCCAAGGCCGGGCTAGCGGGGTCCAAGAGACCCAGTACTTC. Protein product: CASSQGRASGVQETQYF.

The chain employs TRBV6-1 and TRBJ2-7; 9 bases align to TRBD1. The CDR3 is 13 residues long. With V trimmed by 7 bases and J by 6 bases, 7 bases remained unmatched. CDR1 is MNHNS, CDR2 SASEGT, per germline. The CDR3 region is CASKGGQGVEQYF. As DNA, the CDR3 is TGTGCCAGCAAAGGGGGACAGGGAGTCGAGCAGTACTTC.

The chain joins TRBV9 to TRBJ1-2; 10 bases agree with TRBD1. Germline values: CDR1 SGDLS, CDR2 YYNGEE. V dropped 3 bases and J dropped 4; count of bases not matched to a gene: 3. This CDR3 is 14 amino acids long. The DNA for the CDR3 is TGTGCCAGCAGCGCGGGACAGGGGCTCTATGGCTACACCTTC. It codes for CASSAGQGLYGYTF. Looking up the rest from reference TRBV9 and TRBJ1-2 gives the full variable domain: DSGVTQTPKHLITATGQRVTLRCSPRSGDLSVYWYQQSLDQGLQFLIQYYNGEERAKGNILERFSAQQFPDLHSELNLSSLELGDSALYFCASSAGQGLYGYTFGSGTRLTVV.

The CDR3, as DNA: TGTGCCAGCAGTTATGTACCGAGTTATTATGGCTACACCTTC. As protein: CASSYVPSYYGYTF. The rearrangement joins TRBV28 to TRBJ1-2; D not certain. The CDR3 covers 14 residues. The V and J ends lost 4 bases and 5 bases respectively, with 14 bases between them. Germline CDR1 MDHEN, CDR2 SYDVKM.

This clone was counted only a few times. The chain is built from TRBV2 and TRBJ2-7; D is uncertain. The V end was cut by 8 bases, the J end by 3 bases, with 17 bases between. Germline CDR1 is SNHLY and CDR2 is FYNNEI. The CDR3 extends over 14 amino acids. In DNA form, the CDR3 reads TGTGCCAGCGGGAAGAGGACGGTCGGCTACGAGCAGTACTTC. It encodes CASGKRTVGYEQYF.

The chain links TRBV4-3 to TRBJ2-4, with D possibly being TRBD1 (5 bases). The V end was cut by 2 bases, the J end by 8 bases, with 10 bases between. CDR1 is LGHNA and CDR2 is YSLEER in the germline V gene. The CDR3 is 13 amino acids. This chain's CDR3 is CASSQWQGHIQYF. The DNA of the CDR3 is TGCGCCAGCAGCCAATGGCAGGGCCACATTCAGTACTTC.

The chain links TRBV2 to TRBJ2-7; D possibly corresponds to TRBD2 (5 bases). This CDR3 contains 12 residues. The germline V gene has CDR1 SNHLY and CDR2 FYNNEI. V lost 3 bases and J lost 6, with 9 bases in between. The CDR3 loop reads CASSDPLVEQYF. The CDR3 DNA reads as TGTGCCAGCAGTGATCCACTAGTCGAGCAGTACTTC.

V and J are TRBV10-3 and TRBJ1-4, with 7 bases identical to TRBD1. J gave up 6 bases and V 9 bases, and 7 bases lay outside the gene matches. The CDR3 is made up of 13 amino acids. Germline loops: CDR1 ENHRY, CDR2 SYGVKD. CDR3 in amino acids: CAIRGGRDEKLFF. The CDR3 DNA sequence: TGTGCCATTAGAGGGGGCCGAGATGAAAAACTGTTTTTT.

The chain employs TRBV16 and TRBJ1-1, with D unclear. The CDR3 has 13 residues. Germline CDR1 reads KGHSY; CDR2 reads FQNENV. V lost 4 bases, J lost 3 bases, and 9 bases lay in between. CDR3 nucleotide sequence: TGTGCCAGCAGCCCGATCTCTTACACTGAAGCTTTCTTT. Protein product: CASSPISYTEAFF.

This sequence joins TRBV10-3 and TRBJ2-1, with 10 bases matching TRBD1. The V gene's germline CDR1 is ENHRY and CDR2 SYGVKD. The ends lost 10 bases at V and 4 bases at J; junction bases unmatched: 4. CDR3 length: 13 amino acids. CDR3 residues: CATGTGEYNEQFF. CDR3 nucleotides: TGTGCCACGGGGACAGGGGAGTACAATGAGCAGTTCTTC.

Only one count was recorded for this clone. V and J are TRBV9 and TRBJ2-7, with D possibly TRBD1 on 5 matching bases. This CDR3 comprises 14 residues. Germline V gene lookup returns CDR1 SGDLS and CDR2 YYNGEE. The V gene lost 3 bases and the J gene lost 0 bases, with 10 bases spanning the gap. The CDR3 DNA reads as TGTGCCAGCAGCGGGCGACAGAGCTCCTACGAGCAGTACTTC. Encoded protein: CASSGRQSSYEQYF.

The rearrangement joins TRBV27 to TRBJ2-1; D call uncertain. The CDR3 has 15 residues. Per germline, CDR1 MNHEY and CDR2 SMNVEV (reference sequence). Between the trimmed V and J ends, which lost 6 bases and 0 bases, there was a span of 12 bases. CDR3 nucleotide sequence: TGTGCCAGCAGGGTCAGCTTACCCTCCTACAATGAGCAGTTCTTC. It yields the protein CASRVSLPSYNEQFF.